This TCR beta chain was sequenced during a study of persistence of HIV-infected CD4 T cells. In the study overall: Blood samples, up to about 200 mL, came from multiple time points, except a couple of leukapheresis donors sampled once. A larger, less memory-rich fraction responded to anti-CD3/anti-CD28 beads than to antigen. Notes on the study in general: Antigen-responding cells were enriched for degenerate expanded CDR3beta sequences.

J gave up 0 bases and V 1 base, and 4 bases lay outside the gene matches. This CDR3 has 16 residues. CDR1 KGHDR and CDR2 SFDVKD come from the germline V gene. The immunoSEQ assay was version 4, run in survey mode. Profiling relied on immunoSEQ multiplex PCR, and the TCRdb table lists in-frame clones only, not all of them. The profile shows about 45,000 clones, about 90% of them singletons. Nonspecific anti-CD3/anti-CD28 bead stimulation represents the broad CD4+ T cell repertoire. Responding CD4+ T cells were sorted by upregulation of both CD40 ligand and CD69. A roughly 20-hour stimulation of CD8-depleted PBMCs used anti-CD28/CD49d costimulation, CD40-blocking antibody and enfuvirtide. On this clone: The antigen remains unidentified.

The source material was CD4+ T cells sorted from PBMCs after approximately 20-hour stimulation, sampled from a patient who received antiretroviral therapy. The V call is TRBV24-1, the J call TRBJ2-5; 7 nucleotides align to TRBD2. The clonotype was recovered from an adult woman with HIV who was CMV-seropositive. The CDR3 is CATSDLGLADQETQYF. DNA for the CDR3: TGTGCCACCAGTGATTTAGGCCTAGCGGACCAAGAGACCCAGTACTTC.